This T cell receptor beta chain was documented in a study of technical replicates of blood from a few donors (dated by TCRdb to 2016 to 2017). Receptors were amplified or captured by the immunoSEQ multiplex PCR assay. Drawn from immuneACCESS, this table holds only the in-frame rearrangements with V and J called that TCRdb kept. Clones are partly lost; checked studies trace under half to an unresolved V gene and leave the rest unexplained. Here the sample has about 75,000 clones; about 97% occur a single time. Almost 0.3% of the sample is held by the ten biggest clonotypes. To note about this clone: Its antigen remains unidentified. No base qualities exist here, and no much larger clone lies one base off it.

Its CDR3 holds 15 amino acids, cysteine through phenylalanine. Only the CDR3 part of the read is kept: 45 bases, read in frame from the first base. Germline trimming: 8 bases from V, 5 bases from J; junction bases outside gene matches: 13. CDR1 and CDR2, looked up from the germline V gene (reference sequence), are PRHDT and FYEKMQ. The chain couples TRBV13 to TRBJ2-3, with 7 bases matching TRBD1. The clonotype was recovered from a human donor in good health. Source material: T cells isolated from PBMCs. The CDR3 has the sequence CASGERKGAGDTQYF. The nucleotide sequence reads as follows: TGTGCCAGCGGCGAACGAAAGGGGGCTGGAGATACGCAGTATTTT.